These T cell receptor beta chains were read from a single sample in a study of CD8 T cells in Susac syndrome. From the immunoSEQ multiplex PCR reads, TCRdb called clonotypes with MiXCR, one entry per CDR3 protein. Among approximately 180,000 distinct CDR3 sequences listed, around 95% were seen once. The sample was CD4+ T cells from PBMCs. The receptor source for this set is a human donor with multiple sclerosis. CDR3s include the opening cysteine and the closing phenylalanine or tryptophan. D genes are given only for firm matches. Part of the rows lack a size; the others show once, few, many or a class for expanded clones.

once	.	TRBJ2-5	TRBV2	CASSEAGYLRYF	TGTGCCAGCAGTGAAGCTGGCTACCTCCGGTACTTC
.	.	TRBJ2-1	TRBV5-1	CASNNPSLNNEQFF	TGCGCCAGCAACAACCCCTCCCTTAACAATGAGCAGTTCTTC
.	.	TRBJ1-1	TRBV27	CASSRVSRVDTEAFF	TGTGCCAGCAGCCGCGTGAGCAGGGTTGACACTGAAGCTTTCTTT
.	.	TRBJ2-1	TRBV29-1	CSVARRYNEQFF	TGCAGCGTTGCCCGAAGGTACAATGAGCAGTTCTTC
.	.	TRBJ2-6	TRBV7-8	CASSLDSRISGANVLTF	TGTGCCAGCAGCTTAGATAGCCGAATCTCTGGGGCCAACGTCCTGACTTTC
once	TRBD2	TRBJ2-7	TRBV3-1	CASSQFGRGVAYEQYF	TGTGCCAGCAGCCAATTTGGGCGGGGGGTCGCCTACGAGCAGTACTTC
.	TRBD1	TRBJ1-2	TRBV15	CATSREGQGSAYTF	TGTGCCACCAGCAGAGAAGGACAGGGATCGGCCTACACCTTC
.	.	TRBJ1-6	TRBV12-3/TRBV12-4	CASSPQTAVGSPLHF	TGTGCCAGCAGTCCCCAGACGGCAGTCGGTTCACCCCTCCACTTT
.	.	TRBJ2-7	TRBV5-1	CASSLEGRQYF	TGCGCCAGCAGCTTGGAGGGACGGCAGTACTTC
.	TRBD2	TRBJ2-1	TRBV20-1	CSARDLGAAGGFNEQFF	TGCAGTGCTAGAGATCTAGGGGCAGCGGGGGGATTCAATGAGCAGTTCTTC
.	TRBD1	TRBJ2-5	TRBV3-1	CASSPGRGLQETQYF	TGTGCCAGCAGCCCAGGCAGGGGGCTGCAAGAGACCCAGTACTTC
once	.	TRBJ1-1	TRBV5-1	CASSLDRAGETEAFF	TGCGCCAGCAGCTTGGATCGGGCAGGGGAAACTGAAGCTTTCTTT
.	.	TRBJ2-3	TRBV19	CASSMKDTQYF	TGTGCCAGTAGTATGAAAGATACGCAGTATTTT
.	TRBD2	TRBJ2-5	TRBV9	CASSVAASGGTPETQYF	TGTGCCAGCAGCGTAGCGGCTAGCGGGGGCACCCCGGAGACCCAGTACTTC
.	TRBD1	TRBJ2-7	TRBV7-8	CASSPQGQGNEQYF	TGTGCCAGCAGCCCTCAGGGACAGGGGAACGAGCAGTACTTC
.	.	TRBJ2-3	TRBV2	CASSRTITGDTQYF	TGTGCCAGCAGCAGAACCATCACGGGGGATACGCAGTATTTT
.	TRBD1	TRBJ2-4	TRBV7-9	CASKSGQGNIQYF	TGTGCCAGCAAATCGGGACAGGGAAACATTCAGTACTTC
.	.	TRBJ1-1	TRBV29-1	CSVRRDGTRAEAFF	TGCAGCGTTAGACGGGACGGAACCCGGGCTGAAGCTTTCTTT
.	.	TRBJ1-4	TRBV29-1	CSVGWASGEKLFF	TGCAGCGTTGGGTGGGCATCTGGGGAAAAACTGTTTTTT
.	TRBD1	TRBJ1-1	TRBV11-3	CASSLIQGAGTEAFF	TGTGCCAGCAGCTTAATCCAGGGGGCTGGCACTGAAGCTTTCTTT
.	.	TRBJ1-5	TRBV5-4	CASSLVPGATQHF	TGTGCCAGCAGCTTGGTGCCAGGGGCCACCCAGCATTTT
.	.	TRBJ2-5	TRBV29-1	CSVEPGSETQYF	TGCAGCGTTGAACCAGGGTCGGAGACCCAGTACTTC
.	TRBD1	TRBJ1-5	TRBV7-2	CASSLQTGDNQPQHF	TGTGCCAGCAGCTTGCAAACAGGGGACAATCAGCCCCAGCATTTT
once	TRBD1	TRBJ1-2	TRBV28	CASLPTGPMGYTF	TGTGCCAGTCTACCGACAGGGCCTATGGGCTACACCTTC
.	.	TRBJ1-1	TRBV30	CAWSSGVTEAFF	TGTGCCTGGAGTTCCGGGGTGACTGAAGCTTTCTTT
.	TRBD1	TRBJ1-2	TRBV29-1	CSGGTGRESGYTF	TGCAGCGGTGGGACAGGGAGGGAGTCTGGCTACACCTTC
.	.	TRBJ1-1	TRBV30	CAWDLYRTNTEAFF	TGTGCCTGGGACCTCTATAGGACGAACACTGAAGCTTTCTTT
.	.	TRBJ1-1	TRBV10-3	CAISEDGWTEAFF	TGTGCCATCAGTGAGGACGGTTGGACTGAAGCTTTCTTT
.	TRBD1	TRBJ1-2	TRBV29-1	CSVGDRPGTGGYTF	TGCAGCGTTGGGGACAGGCCCGGGACGGGTGGCTACACCTTC
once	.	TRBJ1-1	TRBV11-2	CASRRGAAPEAFF	TGTGCCAGCAGGCGAGGGGCTGCTCCTGAAGCTTTCTTT
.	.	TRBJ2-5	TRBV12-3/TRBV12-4	CASSKTGGPLETQYF	TGTGCCAGCAGCAAGACCGGGGGGCCGTTAGAGACCCAGTACTTC
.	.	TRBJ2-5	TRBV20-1	CSASSRVRQETQYF	TGCAGTGCTAGTTCCAGGGTGCGGCAAGAGACCCAGTACTTC
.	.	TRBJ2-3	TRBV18	CASSPAGLADTQYF	TGTGCCAGCTCACCAGCAGGGTTGGCAGATACGCAGTATTTT
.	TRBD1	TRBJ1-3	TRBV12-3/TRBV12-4	CASSLWRDRGSGNTIYF	TGTGCCAGCAGTTTGTGGAGGGACAGGGGCTCTGGAAACACCATATATTTT
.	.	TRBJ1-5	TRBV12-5	CASGLRVGQPQHF	TGTGCTAGTGGTTTGAGGGTTGGGCAGCCCCAGCATTTT
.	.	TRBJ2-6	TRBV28	CASSFGTPNVLTF	TGTGCCAGCAGTTTCGGGACTCCAAACGTCCTGACTTTC
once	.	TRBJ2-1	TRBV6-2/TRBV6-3	CASSYSGIYNEQFF	TGTGCCAGCAGTTACTCTGGGATCTACAATGAGCAGTTCTTC
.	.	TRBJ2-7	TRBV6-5	CASSSSGGWGEQYF	TGTGCCAGCAGTTCATCCGGGGGATGGGGCGAGCAGTACTTC
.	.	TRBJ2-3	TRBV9	CASSAPHRDLWSTDTQYF	TGTGCCAGCAGCGCACCCCACAGGGATCTCTGGTCCACAGATACGCAGTATTTT
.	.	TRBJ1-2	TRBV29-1	CSVEGGADNYGYTF	TGCAGCGTTGAAGGCGGGGCGGATAACTATGGCTACACCTTC
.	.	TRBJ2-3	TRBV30	CAWSVIVGADTQYF	TGTGCCTGGAGTGTAATCGTGGGGGCAGATACGCAGTATTTT
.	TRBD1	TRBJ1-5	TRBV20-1	CSAGDSGQGRWVRNQPQHF	TGCAGTGCCGGAGATTCTGGACAGGGGCGATGGGTTCGCAATCAGCCCCAGCATTTT
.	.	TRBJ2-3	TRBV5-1	CASSLDGGPTDTQYF	TGCGCCAGCAGCTTGGATGGCGGTCCCACAGATACGCAGTATTTT
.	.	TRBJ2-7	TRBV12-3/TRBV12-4	CASSFLPDSYEQYF	TGTGCCAGCAGTTTTCTTCCCGACAGTTACGAGCAGTACTTC
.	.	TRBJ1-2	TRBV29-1	CSVVPSAGYGYTF	TGCAGCGTTGTCCCCAGTGCCGGGTATGGCTACACCTTC
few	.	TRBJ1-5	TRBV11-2	CASSLGLNQPQHF	TGTGCCAGCAGCTTGGGCCTGAATCAGCCCCAGCATTTT
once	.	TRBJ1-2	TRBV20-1	CSAPRDYSYGYTF	TGCAGTGCTCCCAGGGATTACTCTTATGGCTACACCTTC
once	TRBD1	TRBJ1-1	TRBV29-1	CSVGTGGTEAFF	TGCAGCGTGGGGACAGGAGGAACTGAAGCTTTCTTT
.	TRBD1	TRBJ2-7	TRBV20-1	CSARPLGQGFTEQYF	TGCAGTGCTAGGCCTCTGGGACAGGGATTTACCGAGCAGTACTTC
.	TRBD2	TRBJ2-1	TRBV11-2	CASSSLRGGYNEQFF	TGTGCCAGCAGCTCCCTTCGCGGGGGTTACAATGAGCAGTTCTTC